This T cell receptor (beta chain) was identified during a study of control samples from healthy donors and cancer patients. V shed 4 bases and J shed 2 bases, with 21 bases lying between them. This CDR3 has 17 amino acids. Germline CDR1 and CDR2: SGHRS and YFSETQ. Data came from immunoSEQ multiplex PCR; TCRdb stores just in-frame clones and leaves some out. The table includes roughly 220,000 clones, about 93% detected once. The V gene is TRBV5-1, the J gene TRBJ1-1; D not resolved. The receptor's source is a man aged 50-59 years in good health. Sequenced material: blood. The CDR3 is CASSLGEIWGYNTEAFF. In nucleotides, the CDR3 is TGCGCCAGCAGCCTTGGGGAGATATGGGGTTACAACACTGAAGCTTTCTTT.